One and the same sample provided the 10 T cell receptor beta chains below, sequenced in a study of cytomegalovirus exposure and HLA in healthy donors (dated by TCRdb to about 2017). To prepare the library, the immunoSEQ multiplex PCR assay was applied. For the multiplex PCR, a mixture combining 60 forward primers for TCR Vbeta segments and 13 reverse primers for TCR Jbeta segments was used. The source is immuneACCESS, and TCRdb retained only in-frame sequences with V and J called. Part of the clones is not carried over; for the studies checked, unresolved V genes explain less than half of this, and the remainder is unexplained. A total of some 170,000 clones appear in this sample, 75% to 90% of them only once. The ten largest account for 1.5% to 2% of the sample. The sequenced sample was PBMCs. The receptor source for this set is a woman aged 18-29 years in good health and CMV-seronegative.

This sequence joins TRBV9 and TRBJ2-6; the match to TRBD1 covers 8 bases. The germline gives CDR1 SGDLS, CDR2 YYNGEE. V gave up 0 bases and J gave up 3 bases; unmatched junction bases: 17. The CDR3 is 21 residues long. The CDR3 DNA reads as TGTGCCAGCAGCGTAGCTACTCCCTCGGCGGACAGGGAAAGTGGGGCCAACGTCCTGACTTTC. Protein sequence: CASSVATPSADRESGANVLTF.

J is TRBJ1-4 and V is TRBV2, with a tentative D call TRBD1 (5 bases). Trimming left V 5 bases short and J 0 bases short, with 10 bases between. The CDR3 consists of 15 residues. Germline lookup yields CDR1 SNHLY and CDR2 FYNNEI. The CDR3 DNA sequence: TGTGCCAGCAGTCAGGGAGGGGCAACTAATGAAAAACTGTTTTTT. The encoded protein is CASSQGGATNEKLFF.

The V and J genes are TRBV2 and TRBJ2-7, with a possible D match to TRBD1 (5 bases). CDR3 length: 13 amino acids. CDR1 and CDR2 (germline): SNHLY, FYNNEI. The V and J ends lost 6 bases and 0 bases respectively, with 9 bases between them. CDR3 loop: CASRTDISYEQYF. CDR3 in DNA: TGTGCCAGCAGAACGGACATCTCCTACGAGCAGTACTTC.

The gene calls are TRBV5-4 and TRBJ1-2, with TRBD1 matching 8 bases. The V gene's germline CDR1 is SGHNT and CDR2 YYREEE (reference sequence). The length of the CDR3 is 13 residues. The V gene end was trimmed by 5 bases and the J gene end by 7 bases; junction bases not matched to a gene: 7. The CDR3 sequence is CASSVTGGVGYTF. DNA of the CDR3: TGTGCCAGCAGTGTCACAGGGGGAGTTGGCTACACCTTC.

In its sample, this clone was seen once. The gene calls are TRBV19 and TRBJ2-2; TRBD1 matches 8 bases. There are 15 residues in the CDR3. Trimming at V came to 3 bases and at J to 6 bases, leaving 6 bases not matched to a gene. CDR1 is LNHDA, CDR2 SQIVND, per germline (reference sequence). The CDR3 DNA reads TGTGCCAGTAGTATGGGGGACAGGCTCGCCGGGGAGCTGTTTTTT. This encodes CASSMGDRLAGELFF.

This clone was seen just once. The chain recombines TRBV6-1 with TRBJ2-5, with 10 bases aligning to TRBD2. The J call is in doubt because the DNA end fits TRBJ2-7 better. This CDR3 region has 15 residues. The germline CDR1 and CDR2 sequences are MNHNS and SASEGT. CDR3 protein: CASSVPGLASYEQYF. DNA for the CDR3: TGTGCCAGCAGTGTCCCGGGACTAGCGAGCTACGAGCAGTACTTC.

The CDR3 DNA follows: TGTGCCAGTAGCACAGGGTACGAGCAGTACTTC. It encodes CASSTGYEQYF. V gene TRBV19 combines with J gene TRBJ2-7; D is perhaps TRBD1 (6 bases). Germline values: CDR1 LNHDA, CDR2 SQIVND (reference sequence). The CDR3 is 11 amino acids. V lost 6 bases, J lost 4 bases, and 7 bases lay in between.

The chain carries TRBV5-1 and TRBJ1-1; a weak D match, TRBD1 (6 bases). The length of the CDR3 is 14 residues. Germline values: CDR1 SGHRS, CDR2 YFSETQ. Trimming took off 3 bases at V and 1 base at J, with 10 bases between the two ends. The CDR3 region has the DNA TGCGCCAGCAGCTGGGGGCCCTCGAACACTGAAGCTTTCTTT. This encodes CASSWGPSNTEAFF. The whole variable domain, remainder taken from reference TRBV5-1 and TRBJ1-1, is KAGVTQTPRYLIKTRGQQVTLSCSPISGHRSVSWYQQTPGQGLQFLFEYFSETQRNKGNFPGRFSGRQFSNSRSEMNVSTLELGDSALYLCASSWGPSNTEAFFGQGTRLTVV.

The rearrangement joins TRBV4-1 to TRBJ1-2; weak D call: TRBD1 (5 bases). This CDR3 spans 17 amino acids. With 1 base removed from V and 5 bases from J, the gap between germline ends came to 20 bases. CDR1 and CDR2 from the germline V gene are MGHRA and YSYEKL. The CDR3 is CASSQGGSAGFAYGYTF. DNA of the CDR3: TGCGCCAGCAGCCAAGGTGGCTCGGCAGGGTTTGCGTATGGCTACACCTTC.

In the case of this clone: The junction departs from the called germline gene at one end, perhaps through a read error. The chain links TRBV7-9 to TRBJ1-1, with D possibly TRBD1 on 6 matching bases. The germline CDR1 and CDR2 sequences are SEHNR and FQNEAQ (reference sequence). The CDR3 contains 13 residues. CDR3 sequence reads: CSSSLGTLTEAFF. As DNA, the CDR3 is TGTTCCAGCAGCTTAGGGACACTCACTGAAGCTTTCTTT.